Given below is one TCR beta chain in context. Its antigen is not yet known. Base qualities are not recorded, but no much larger clone differs from it by a single base. The data were taken from a study of shared clonotypes between healthy human individuals (dated by TCRdb to 2020 to 2021). Background on the whole study: The cohort included three men and a couple of women between 18 and 49 years of age. Per donor, three plates each were used for CD4 naive and CD4 memory, two for CD8 naive, and one for CD8 memory. To estimate repertoire size and how much clonotypes are shared between individuals, the study performed deep sequencing of blood TCR repertoires from about five healthy adults. Different laboratories and diverse techniques were used to prepare libraries and sequence TCR repertoires, to increase sequencing depth and limit assay-specific biases. Between about 0.8 and 9 billion PBMCs per donor were obtained by leukapheresis.

Findings and caveats that apply to the study as a whole: Compared with non-shared clonotypes, clonotypes shared by all four sorted-subset donors had higher generation probabilities. Pairwise subsampling indicated that sequencing depth was expected to affect the degree of clonotype sharing among donors. Estimated clonotype richness was generally larger for naive than for memory subsets. The genetic and exposure-history diversity represented was limited by the small number of donors. Across a few donors, 4.5% to 6.5% of naive CD4, roughly 3.4% of naive CD8, around 2.1% of memory CD4, and roughly 0.41% of memory CD8 clonotypes were shared. Sampling was restricted to blood, and TCR repertoires in tissue are likely to differ from TCR repertoires in blood. Even with the large sequencing depth, rarefaction of the sorted-subset datasets indicated that sequencing was incomplete.

CD8 naive samples were CD45RO-negative cells positively selected for CCR7, giving a CD45RA+CCR7+ population that excluded TemRA cells. Donors were healthy HIV-negative adults with no recently reported acute infections or vaccinations. Only Caucasian adults living in Nashville, Tennessee, USA were represented among the donors. Blood was collected by leukapheresis, and PBMCs were isolated by Ficoll-Histopaque density gradient centrifugation and then cryopreserved in liquid nitrogen vapor phase. Analytical flow cytometry was used to check the purity and quantity of every magnetically sorted T cell population. From each sorted fraction, genomic DNA was isolated and quantified by UV absorbance on a Nanodrop 2000c. Using the deep immunoSEQ assay, TCR CDR3 regions were amplified from genomic DNA by multiplex PCR. Extracted genomic DNA from each cell subset was spread evenly across all wells of several immunoSEQ 96-well plates, with each plate serving as a replicate. For sorted subsets, approximately 200 ng of genomic DNA, equivalent to roughly 33,000 T cell genomes, went into each replicate PCR. Purified libraries were quantified with a Qubit 3.0 fluorometer, sized on a Bioanalyzer 2100, and re-quantified with the KAPA Library Quantification kit. Each immunoSEQ 96-well plate was sequenced on its own single-read 150-cycle Illumina NextSeq 550 flow cell. Under the source paper's analysis protocol: The immunoSEQ output contained only junctional sequences without quality scores, so filtering could not match that applied to full-length reads. Sequences were annotated with PyIR, a Python wrapper for IgBLAST v1.9, and V/J genes and CDR3 were assigned using IMGT germline references. Reads with weak V/J assignments (E-value above 1e-6), missing CDR3, stop codons, out-of-frame junctions, or ambiguous translated residues were removed. A V3J clonotype was defined by an identical inferred V gene, J gene, and CDR3 amino acid sequence. To compute the percentage overlap between repertoires, the number of shared unique clonotypes was divided by the size of the smaller repertoire. RTK rarefaction, the Chao1 estimator, and Recon v2.1 estimates of unobserved clonotypes were used to assess repertoire richness. Generation probabilities for all TCRbeta clonotypes obtained by the gDNA method from four donors were computed using OLGA. TCRdb retrieved this table from immuneACCESS and kept in-frame rearrangements only. Not all clones are present; in checked studies, unresolved V genes account for under half, and no reason is known for the remainder. That table gives V, J and clone size, and the DNA gave D and trimming. The sample profile shows some 2 million clones; about 95% of them were found once. 0.85% to 1.2% of the sample is in the top ten clones.

CDR1 and CDR2, looked up from the germline V gene, are MNHNS and SASEGT. The CDR3 has 16 amino acids, counting the end cysteine and phenylalanine. Only the CDR3 DNA stays, 48 bases, in frame from base 1. Cut back by 3 bases and 2 bases, the V and J ends lie 13 bases apart. This TCR was recovered from a man aged 18 to 29 in good health. The source material was naive CD8+ T cells sorted from blood. Reading the label with the study, this specimen's cell subset or site is: CD45RA+CCR7+. The chain was built from TRBV6-1 and TRBJ2-2; the D gene is possibly TRBD1 or TRBD2, each agreeing over 5 bases. CDR3 protein: CASSETGRRNTGELFF. The DNA sequence is given as TGTGCCAGCAGTGAGACGGGGCGGCGAAACACCGGGGAGCTGTTTTTT.